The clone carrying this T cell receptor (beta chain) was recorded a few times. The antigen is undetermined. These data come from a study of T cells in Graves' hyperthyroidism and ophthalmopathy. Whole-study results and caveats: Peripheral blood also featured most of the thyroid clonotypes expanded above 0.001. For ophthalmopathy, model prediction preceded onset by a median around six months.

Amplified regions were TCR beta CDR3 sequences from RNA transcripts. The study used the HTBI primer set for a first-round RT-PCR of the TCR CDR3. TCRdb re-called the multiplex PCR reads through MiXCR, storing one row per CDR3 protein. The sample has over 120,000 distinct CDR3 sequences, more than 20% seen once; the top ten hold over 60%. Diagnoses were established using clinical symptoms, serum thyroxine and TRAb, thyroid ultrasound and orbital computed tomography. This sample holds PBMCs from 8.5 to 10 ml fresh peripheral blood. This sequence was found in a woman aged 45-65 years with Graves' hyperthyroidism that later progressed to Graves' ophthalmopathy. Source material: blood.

CDR3 in amino acids: CASSLGGDSYGYTF. CDR3 nucleotide sequence: TGCGCCAGCAGCTTGGGAGGGGACAGCTATGGCTACACCTTC. The chain has TRBV5-1 and TRBJ1-2; 7 bases are a match to TRBD1. The CDR3 is 14 amino acids. V lost 0 bases and J lost 4; bases outside the gene matches: 3. Germline V CDR1 and CDR2: SGHRS, YFSETQ.